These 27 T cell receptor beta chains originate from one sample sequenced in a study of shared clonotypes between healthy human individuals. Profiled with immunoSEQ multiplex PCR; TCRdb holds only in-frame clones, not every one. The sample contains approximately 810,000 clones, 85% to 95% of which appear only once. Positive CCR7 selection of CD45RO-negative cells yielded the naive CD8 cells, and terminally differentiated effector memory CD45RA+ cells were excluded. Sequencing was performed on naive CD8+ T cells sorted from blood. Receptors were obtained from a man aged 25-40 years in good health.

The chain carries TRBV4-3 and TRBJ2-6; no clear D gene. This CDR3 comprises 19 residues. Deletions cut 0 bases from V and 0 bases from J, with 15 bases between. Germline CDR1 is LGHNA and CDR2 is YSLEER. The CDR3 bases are TGCGCCAGCAGCCAAGATAGGGCGGTTTCCGGCTCTGGGGCCAACGTCCTGACTTTC. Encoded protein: CASSQDRAVSGSGANVLTF.

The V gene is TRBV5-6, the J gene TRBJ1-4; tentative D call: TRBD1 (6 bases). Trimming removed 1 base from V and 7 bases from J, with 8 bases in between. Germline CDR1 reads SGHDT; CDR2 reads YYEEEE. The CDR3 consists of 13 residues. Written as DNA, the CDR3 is TGTGCCAGCAGCTTGAACAGGGTTGAAAAACTGTTTTTT. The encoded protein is CASSLNRVEKLFF.

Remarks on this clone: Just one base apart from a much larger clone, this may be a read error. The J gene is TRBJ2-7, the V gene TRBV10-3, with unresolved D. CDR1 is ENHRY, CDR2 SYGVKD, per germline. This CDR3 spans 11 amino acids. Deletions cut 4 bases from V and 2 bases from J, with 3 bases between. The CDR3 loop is CAISGTYEQYF. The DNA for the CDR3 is TGTGCCATCAGTGGGACCTACGAGCAGTACTTC.

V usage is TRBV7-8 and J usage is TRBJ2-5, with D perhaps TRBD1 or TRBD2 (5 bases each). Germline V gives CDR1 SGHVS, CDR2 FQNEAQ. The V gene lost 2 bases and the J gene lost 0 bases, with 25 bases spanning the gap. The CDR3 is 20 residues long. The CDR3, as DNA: TGTGCCAGCAGCTTATGGGTATCCAGGGTCCAACTAGAGAACCAAGAGACCCAGTACTTC. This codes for CASSLWVSRVQLENQETQYF.

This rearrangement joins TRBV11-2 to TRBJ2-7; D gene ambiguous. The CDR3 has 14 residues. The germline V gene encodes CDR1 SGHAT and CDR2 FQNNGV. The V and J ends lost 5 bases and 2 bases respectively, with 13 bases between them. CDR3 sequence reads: CASSPPEPPYEQYF. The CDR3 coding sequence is TGTGCCAGCAGCCCCCCAGAGCCGCCCTACGAGCAGTACTTC. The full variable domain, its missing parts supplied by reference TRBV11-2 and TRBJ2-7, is EAGVAQSPRYKIIEKRQSVAFWCNPISGHATLYWYQQILGQGPKLLIQFQNNGVVDDSQLPKDRFSAERLKGVDSTLKIQPAKLEDSAVYLCASSPPEPPYEQYFGPGTRLTVT.

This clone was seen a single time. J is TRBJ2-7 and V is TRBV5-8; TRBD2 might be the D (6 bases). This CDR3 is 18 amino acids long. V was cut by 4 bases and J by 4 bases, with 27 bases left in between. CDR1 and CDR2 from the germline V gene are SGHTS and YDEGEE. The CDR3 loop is CASSRGEGGPGVGYEQYF. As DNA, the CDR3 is TGTGCCAGCAGCCGGGGAGAGGGAGGACCGGGAGTGGGATACGAGCAGTACTTC. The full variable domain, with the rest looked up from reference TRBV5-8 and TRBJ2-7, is EAGVTQSPTHLIKTRGQQATLRCSPISGHTSVYWYQQALGLGLQFLLWYDEGEERNRGNFPPRFSGRQFPNYSSELNVNALELEDSALYLCASSRGEGGPGVGYEQYFGPGTRLTVT.

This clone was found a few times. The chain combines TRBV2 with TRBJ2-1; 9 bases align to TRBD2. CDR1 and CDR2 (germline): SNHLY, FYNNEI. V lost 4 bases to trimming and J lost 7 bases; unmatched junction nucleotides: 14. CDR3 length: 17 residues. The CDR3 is CASSGGRSGSVWNEQFF. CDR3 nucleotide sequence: TGTGCCAGCAGTGGCGGACGTAGCGGGAGCGTTTGGAATGAGCAGTTCTTC.

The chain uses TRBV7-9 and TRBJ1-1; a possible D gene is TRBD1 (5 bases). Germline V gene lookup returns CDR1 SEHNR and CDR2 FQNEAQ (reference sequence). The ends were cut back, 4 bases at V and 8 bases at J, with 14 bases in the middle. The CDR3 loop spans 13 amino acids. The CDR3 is CASSSHYGGEAFF. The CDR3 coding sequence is TGTGCCAGCAGCTCCCATTATGGGGGAGAAGCTTTCTTT. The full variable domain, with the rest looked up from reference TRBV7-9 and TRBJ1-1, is DTGVSQNPRHKITKRGQNVTFRCDPISEHNRLYWYRQTLGQGPEFLTYFQNEAQLEKSRLLSDRFSAERPKGSFSTLEIQRTEQGDSAMYLCASSSHYGGEAFFGQGTRLTVV.

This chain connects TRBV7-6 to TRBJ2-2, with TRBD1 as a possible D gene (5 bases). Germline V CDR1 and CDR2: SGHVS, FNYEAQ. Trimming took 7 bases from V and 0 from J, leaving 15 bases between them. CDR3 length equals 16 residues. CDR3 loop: CASKGLVPTNTGELFF. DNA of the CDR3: TGTGCCAGCAAGGGGTTAGTACCCACGAACACCGGGGAGCTGTTTTTT.

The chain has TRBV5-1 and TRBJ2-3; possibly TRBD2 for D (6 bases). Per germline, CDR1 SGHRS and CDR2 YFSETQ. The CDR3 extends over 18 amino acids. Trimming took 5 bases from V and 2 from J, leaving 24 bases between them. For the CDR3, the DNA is TGCGCCAGCAGTTTGATAGCCCTCTTAGCGGACCTCACAGATACGCAGTATTTT. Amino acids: CASSLIALLADLTDTQYF.

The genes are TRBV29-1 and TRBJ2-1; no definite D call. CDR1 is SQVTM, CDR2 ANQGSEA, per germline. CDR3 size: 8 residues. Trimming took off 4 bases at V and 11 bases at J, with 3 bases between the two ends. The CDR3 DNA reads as TGCAGCGTTGGTAAGCAGTTCTTC. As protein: CSVGKQFF.

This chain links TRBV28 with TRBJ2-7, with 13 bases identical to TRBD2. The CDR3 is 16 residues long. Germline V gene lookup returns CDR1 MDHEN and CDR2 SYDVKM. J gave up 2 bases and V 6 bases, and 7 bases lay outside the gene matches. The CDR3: CASSLTGTSGTYEQYF. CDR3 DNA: TGTGCCAGCAGCCTCACCGGGACTAGCGGGACCTACGAGCAGTACTTC.

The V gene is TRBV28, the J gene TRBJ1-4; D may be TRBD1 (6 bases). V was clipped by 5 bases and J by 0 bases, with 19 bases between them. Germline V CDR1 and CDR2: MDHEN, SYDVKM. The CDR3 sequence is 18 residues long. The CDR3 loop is CASSQSSYRAPTNEKLFF. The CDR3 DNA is TGTGCCAGCAGTCAATCTTCGTACAGGGCTCCAACTAATGAAAAACTGTTTTTT.

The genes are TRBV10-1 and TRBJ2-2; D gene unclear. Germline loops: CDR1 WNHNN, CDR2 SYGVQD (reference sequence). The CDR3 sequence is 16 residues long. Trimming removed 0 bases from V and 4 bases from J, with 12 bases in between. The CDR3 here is CASSESTPLGTGELFF. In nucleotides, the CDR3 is TGCGCCAGCAGTGAGTCGACCCCCCTCGGCACCGGGGAGCTGTTTTTT.

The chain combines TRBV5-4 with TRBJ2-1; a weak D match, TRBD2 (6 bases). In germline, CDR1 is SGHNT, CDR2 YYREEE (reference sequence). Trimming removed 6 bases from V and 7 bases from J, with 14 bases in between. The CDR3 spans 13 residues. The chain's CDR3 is CASKGGDTNEQFF. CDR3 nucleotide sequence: TGTGCCAGCAAGGGAGGCGATACAAATGAGCAGTTCTTC.

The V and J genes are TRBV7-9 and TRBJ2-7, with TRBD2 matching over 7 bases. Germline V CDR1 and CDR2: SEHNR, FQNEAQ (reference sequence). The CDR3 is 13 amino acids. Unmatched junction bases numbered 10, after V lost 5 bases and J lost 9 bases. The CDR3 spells CASSPRTSWRQYF. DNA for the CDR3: TGTGCCAGCAGCCCGCGGACTAGTTGGCGGCAGTACTTC.

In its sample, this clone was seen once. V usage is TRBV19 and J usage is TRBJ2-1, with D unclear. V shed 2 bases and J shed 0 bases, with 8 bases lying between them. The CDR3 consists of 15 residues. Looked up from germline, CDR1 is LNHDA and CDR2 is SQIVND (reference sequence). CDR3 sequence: CASSISPNSYNEQFF. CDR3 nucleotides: TGTGCCAGTAGTATAAGCCCCAACTCCTACAATGAGCAGTTCTTC.

CDR3 nucleotide sequence: TGTGCCAGCTCACCACCGGCAGGGGCTTGGAATGAGCAGTTCTTC. This sequence encodes CASSPPAGAWNEQFF. V is TRBV18 and J is TRBJ2-1, with a tentative D call TRBD1 (6 bases). The CDR3 has 15 residues. Trimming took 0 bases from V and 7 from J, leaving 13 bases between them. Per germline, CDR1 KGHSH and CDR2 LQKENI.

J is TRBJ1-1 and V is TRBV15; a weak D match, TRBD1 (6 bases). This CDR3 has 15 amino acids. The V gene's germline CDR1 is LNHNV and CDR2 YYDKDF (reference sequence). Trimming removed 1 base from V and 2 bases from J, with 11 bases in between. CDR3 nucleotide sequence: TGTGCCACCAGCAGAGCATACAGGGAAAACACTGAAGCTTTCTTT. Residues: CATSRAYRENTEAFF.

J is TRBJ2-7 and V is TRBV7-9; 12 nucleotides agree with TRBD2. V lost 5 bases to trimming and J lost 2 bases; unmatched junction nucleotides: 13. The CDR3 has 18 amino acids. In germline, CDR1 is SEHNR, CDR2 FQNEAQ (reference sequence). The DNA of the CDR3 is TGTGCCAGCAGCACGCCGCTAGCGGGAGGGCCCCGGGCCTACGAGCAGTACTTC. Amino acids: CASSTPLAGGPRAYEQYF.

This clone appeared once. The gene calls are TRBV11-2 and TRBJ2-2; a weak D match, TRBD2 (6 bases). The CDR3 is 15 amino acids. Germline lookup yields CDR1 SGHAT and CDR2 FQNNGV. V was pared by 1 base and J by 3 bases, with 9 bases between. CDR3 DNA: TGTGCCAGCAGCTTAGTTCCGGGAGACACCGGGGAGCTGTTTTTT. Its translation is CASSLVPGDTGELFF.

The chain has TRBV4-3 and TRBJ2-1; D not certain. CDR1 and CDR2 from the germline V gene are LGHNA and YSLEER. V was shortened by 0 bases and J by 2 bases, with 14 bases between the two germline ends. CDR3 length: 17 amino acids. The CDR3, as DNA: TGCGCCAGCAGCCAAGAAATGCCTAGTGGAGCCTACAATGAGCAGTTCTTC. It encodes CASSQEMPSGAYNEQFF.

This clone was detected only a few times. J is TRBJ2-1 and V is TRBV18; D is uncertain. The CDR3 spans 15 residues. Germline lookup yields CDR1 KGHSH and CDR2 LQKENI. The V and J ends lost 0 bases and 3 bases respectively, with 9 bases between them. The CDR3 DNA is TGTGCCAGCTCACCACCGTTGGCCTTCTACAATGAGCAGTTCTTC. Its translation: CASSPPLAFYNEQFF. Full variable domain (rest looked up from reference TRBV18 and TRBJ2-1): NAGVMQNPRHLVRRRGQEARLRCSPMKGHSHVYWYRQLPEEGLKFMVYLQKENIIDESGMPKERFSAEFPKEGPSILRIQQVVRGDSAAYFCASSPPLAFYNEQFFGPGTRLTVL.

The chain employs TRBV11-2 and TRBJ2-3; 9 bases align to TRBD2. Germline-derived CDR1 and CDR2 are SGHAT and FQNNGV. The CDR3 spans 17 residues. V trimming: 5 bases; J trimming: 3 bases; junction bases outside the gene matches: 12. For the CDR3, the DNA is TGTGCCAGCAGCCCAGGACGGCTAGCGGGATATACAGATACGCAGTATTTT. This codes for CASSPGRLAGYTDTQYF.

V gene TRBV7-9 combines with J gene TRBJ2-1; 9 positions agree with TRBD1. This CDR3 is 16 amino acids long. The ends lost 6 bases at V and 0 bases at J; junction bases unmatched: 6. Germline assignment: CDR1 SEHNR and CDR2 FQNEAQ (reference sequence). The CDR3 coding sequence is TGTGCCAGCAGTCGAGAGGACAGGGGCTCCTACAATGAGCAGTTCTTC. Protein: CASSREDRGSYNEQFF.

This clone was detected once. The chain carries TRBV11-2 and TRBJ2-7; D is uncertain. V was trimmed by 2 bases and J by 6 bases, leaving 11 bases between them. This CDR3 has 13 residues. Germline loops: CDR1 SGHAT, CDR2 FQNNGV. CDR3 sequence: CASSLLSKSEQYF. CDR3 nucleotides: TGTGCCAGCAGCTTATTGTCAAAATCCGAGCAGTACTTC.

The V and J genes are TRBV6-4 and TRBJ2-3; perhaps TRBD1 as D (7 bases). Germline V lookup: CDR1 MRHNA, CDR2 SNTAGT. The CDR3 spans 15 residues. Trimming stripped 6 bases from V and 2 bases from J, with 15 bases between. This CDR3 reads CASSNTGDSTDTQYF. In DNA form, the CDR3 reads TGTGCCAGCAGCAACACAGGGGACTCCACAGATACGCAGTATTTT.